These 7 T cell receptor beta chains were sequenced from one sample in a study of blood T cell repertoires in COVID-19. Generated by immunoSEQ multiplex PCR, the TCRdb table keeps only in-frame clones and is missing some. This table has fewer than 200,000 clones, less than 85% appearing once. Sequencing input: PBMCs or T cells enriched from blood (not recorded which). These receptors were taken from a woman aged 45-65 years who had recovered from COVID-19.

The chain recombines TRBV30 with TRBJ1-2; D is possibly TRBD1 (5 bases). The CDR3 is made up of 14 amino acids. Per the germline V gene, CDR1 is GTSNPN and CDR2 is SVGIG (reference sequence). V was trimmed by 4 bases and J by 2 bases, leaving 14 bases between them. The CDR3 sequence is CAWTGQQMNYGYTF. Written as DNA, the CDR3 is TGTGCCTGGACCGGACAACAGATGAACTATGGCTACACCTTC.

This chain links TRBV12-5 with TRBJ1-3; D is uncertain. This CDR3 is 16 amino acids long. Trimming shortened V by 1 base and J by 2 bases, and 12 bases separated the two germline ends. Germline V gene data show CDR1 as LGHNT and CDR2 as FRNRAP. CDR3: CASGLAVYGAGNTIYF. The CDR3 bases are TGTGCTAGTGGTTTGGCCGTGTACGGGGCTGGAAACACCATATATTTT.

V is TRBV6-2 or TRBV6-3 and J is TRBJ1-2, with 8 nucleotides matching TRBD1. Germline values: CDR1 MNHEY, CDR2 SVGEGT. The J segment lost 7 bases and the V segment lost 4 bases, leaving 8 bases of the junction unmatched. CDR3 length: 14 amino acids. CDR3 residues: CASSSGQGVSGYTF. CDR3 nucleotide sequence: TGTGCCAGCAGTTCAGGACAGGGAGTCTCTGGCTACACCTTC.

This clone was found once. This chain joins TRBV27 and TRBJ2-5; no definite D call. Germline values: CDR1 MNHEY, CDR2 SMNVEV (reference sequence). V lost 1 base, J lost 1 base, and 7 bases lay in between. This CDR3 region has 14 residues. CDR3 loop: CASSLLAFQETQYF. In DNA form, the CDR3 reads TGTGCCAGCAGTTTATTAGCCTTCCAAGAGACCCAGTACTTC.

The chain uses TRBV6-5 and TRBJ2-3, with 13 bases aligning to TRBD2. The V and J ends lost 6 bases and 2 bases, in that order; junction bases with no gene match: 2. The CDR3 is 15 residues long. In germline, CDR1 is MNHEY, CDR2 SVGAGI. CDR3 sequence reads: CASRLAGGPTDTQYF. In nucleotides, the CDR3 is TGTGCCAGCAGACTAGCGGGGGGGCCCACAGATACGCAGTATTTT.

The J gene is TRBJ1-1, the V gene TRBV11-3; the match to TRBD1 covers 7 bases. V was pared by 5 bases and J by 5 bases, with 11 bases of the junction left unmatched. Looked up from germline, CDR1 is SGHNT and CDR2 is YENEEA. The CDR3 extends over 15 amino acids. The CDR3 coding sequence is TGTGCCAGCAGCGGAGACAGGGTTTCGGGGACTGAAGCTTTCTTT. It yields the protein CASSGDRVSGTEAFF.

The chain joins TRBV13 to TRBJ1-3; 9 nucleotides align to TRBD1. Looked up from germline, CDR1 is PRHDT and CDR2 is FYEKMQ (reference sequence). Trimming cost V 4 bases and J 4 bases; bases outside gene matches: 5. CDR3 length: 15 residues. The DNA of the CDR3 is TGTGCCAGCAGCTCCAACAGGGGGCTGGGAAACACCATATATTTT. It codes for CASSSNRGLGNTIYF.